A selection of T cell receptor beta chains follows, all from one sample in a study of shared T cell receptors in the human thymus. Method: immunoSEQ multiplex PCR; TCRdb's copy keeps in-frame clones and lacks some. The data contain roughly 410,000 clones, 85% to 95% of them seen just once; the ten biggest clones take up approximately 0.02%. The sequenced material came from thymocytes. These receptor sequences come from a human donor. Each CDR3 is given without its conserved first and last residue. The D gene is left open where the match is weak.

d_gene	v_gene	j_gene	CDR3aa
-	TRBV27	TRBJ1-5	ASSLSHREGANQPQH
TRBD2	TRBV4-3	TRBJ2-7	ASSQETGVVAGGPLHYEQY
TRBD1	TRBV7-9	TRBJ2-7	ASSSRDRSTTYIEQY
TRBD2	TRBV14	TRBJ2-7	ASSQSSGTKGQY
-	TRBV10-2	TRBJ2-7	ASSVDRYEQY
TRBD1	TRBV28	TRBJ1-1	ASSPRQGQNTEAF
TRBD1	TRBV15	TRBJ2-6	ATSRDLGQGRSGANVLT
-	TRBV30	TRBJ1-3	AWSPTRGLSGNTIY
-	TRBV6-1	TRBJ1-5	ASSEGNQPQH
-	TRBV5-1	TRBJ1-3	ASSSRTEDSGNTIY
TRBD2	TRBV27	TRBJ2-3	ASSPTRTSGSGDTQY
-	TRBV9	TRBJ1-2	ASSVEAYGYT
-	TRBV6-5	TRBJ2-4	ASSLTRGEVNIQY
TRBD1	TRBV6-1	TRBJ1-2	ASSEAGDREYDGYT
-	TRBV28	TRBJ1-4	ASKRGSGEKLF
TRBD1	TRBV12-5	TRBJ2-3	ASGLQGGTDTQY
-	TRBV28	TRBJ2-7	ASSLPKAAFYEQY
TRBD1	TRBV4-1	TRBJ2-5	ASSPGTGRGETQY
-	TRBV6-6	TRBJ2-3	ASSGTVSTDTQY
TRBD2	TRBV4-1	TRBJ2-1	ASSQLWGLAVNNEQF
-	TRBV10-1	TRBJ1-1	ASSERAANTEAF
-	TRBV19	TRBJ1-5	ASSIGGQGGFDQPQH
-	TRBV9	TRBJ2-4	ASSAEGLAKNIQY
TRBD2	TRBV4-1	TRBJ2-1	ASSQAGVGIPGLADTWEQF
-	TRBV25-1	TRBJ2-7	ASSEYRSRETGSDEQY
-	TRBV27	TRBJ2-1	ASSLSGVAGVGEQF